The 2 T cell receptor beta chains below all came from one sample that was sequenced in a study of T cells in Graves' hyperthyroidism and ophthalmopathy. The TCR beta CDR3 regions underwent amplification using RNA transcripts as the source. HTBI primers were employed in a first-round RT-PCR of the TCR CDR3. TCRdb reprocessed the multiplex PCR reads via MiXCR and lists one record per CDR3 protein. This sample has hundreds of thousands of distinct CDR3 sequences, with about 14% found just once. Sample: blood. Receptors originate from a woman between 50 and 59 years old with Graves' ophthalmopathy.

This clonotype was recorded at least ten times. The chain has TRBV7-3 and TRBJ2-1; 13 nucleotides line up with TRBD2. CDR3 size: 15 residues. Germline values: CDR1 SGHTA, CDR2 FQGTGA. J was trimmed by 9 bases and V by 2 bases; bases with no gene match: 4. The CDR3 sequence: CASSLGTSGTTEQFF. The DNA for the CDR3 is TGTGCCAGCAGCTTAGGGACTAGCGGGACCACTGAGCAGTTCTTC.

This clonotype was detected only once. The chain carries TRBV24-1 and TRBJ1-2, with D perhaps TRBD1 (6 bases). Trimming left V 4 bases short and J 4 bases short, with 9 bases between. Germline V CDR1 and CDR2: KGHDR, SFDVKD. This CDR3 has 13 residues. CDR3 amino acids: CATSDGQLYGYTF. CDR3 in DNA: TGTGCCACCAGTGACGGACAGCTCTATGGCTACACCTTC.